A selection of T cell receptor beta chains follows, all from one sample in a study of T cell responses to AZD1222 COVID-19 vaccine. Sequenced by immunoSEQ multiplex PCR; TCRdb stores in-frame clones only, minus some. Among about 170,000 clones, approximately 94% were seen once, and the ten largest hold about 2.8%. The sample here was peripheral blood, taken on day 0 of AZD1222 vaccination. These TCRs come from an adult in good health. CDR3s include the opening cysteine and the closing phenylalanine or tryptophan. The D gene is left open where the match is weak. Only some rows state a clone size, as once, few, many or a class for expanded clones.

size,V,J,D,length,DNA,CDR3
-,TRBV6-5,TRBJ2-1,-,16,TGTGCCAGCAGTTACTCAACGGGGGAGTCGTACAATGAGCAGTTCTTC,CASSYSTGESYNEQFF
-,TRBV27,TRBJ2-5,-,15,TGTGCCAGCAGTCCGATACTAGGGGAGGAAGAGACCCAGTACTTC,CASSPILGEEETQYF
-,TRBV7-8,TRBJ1-4,-,15,TGTGCCAGCAGCTTACGGGGAGGGTCTAATGAAAAACTGTTTTTT,CASSLRGGSNEKLFF
-,TRBV5-1,TRBJ1-2,-,15,TGCGCCAGCAGCTTGGCCGTGTCAGGGGACTATGGCTACACCTTC,CASSLAVSGDYGYTF
-,TRBV21-1,TRBJ2-5,-,15,TGTGCCAGCAGGAAGGGACAGGGAGATGAAGAGACCCAGTACTTC,CASRKGQGDEETQYF
-,TRBV11-2,TRBJ2-7,TRBD1,14,TGTGCCAGCAGCGTAGAGACAGGGTACTACGAGCAGTACTTC,CASSVETGYYEQYF
-,TRBV19,TRBJ1-1,TRBD1,15,TGTGCCAGTAGTTTATCGGACAGGGGGTTTGCTGAAGCTTTCTTT,CASSLSDRGFAEAFF
-,TRBV5-8,TRBJ1-4,-,16,TGTGCCAGCAGCTTGGGGCAGGGGAGTCTATTTGAAAAACTGTTTTTT,CASSLGQGSLFEKLFF
-,TRBV7-2,TRBJ1-6,-,15,TGTGCCAGCGCCGCCTTCGGAGGCTCTAATTCACCCCTCCACTTT,CASAAFGGSNSPLHF
-,TRBV3-1/TRBV3-2,TRBJ1-2,-,16,TGTGCCAGCAGCCAAGATATGGGGTGGGGGGATTATGGCTACACCTTC,CASSQDMGWGDYGYTF
-,TRBV6-5,TRBJ1-1,-,14,TGTGCCAGTTATAACGGGCTTCTGAACACTGAAGCTTTCTTT,CASYNGLLNTEAFF
once,TRBV3-1/TRBV3-2,TRBJ1-6,TRBD1,15,TGTGCCAGCAGCCAAGGCGCAGGGGGGAATTCACCCCTCCACTTT,CASSQGAGGNSPLHF
-,TRBV7-9,TRBJ1-1,-,13,TGTGCCAGCAGCTTTTCCTTGGGGACTGAAGCTTTCTTT,CASSFSLGTEAFF
-,TRBV9,TRBJ1-1,TRBD1,14,TGTGCCAGTTTGCCGGGACAGACGAACACTGAAGCTTTCTTT,CASLPGQTNTEAFF
once,TRBV7-2,TRBJ1-4,-,17,TGTGCCAGCAGCTTAGTGGGGGGGGCTAATGTAATGGAAAAACTGTTTTTT,CASSLVGGANVMEKLFF
-,TRBV30,TRBJ2-5,TRBD2,14,TGTGCCTGGAGTGTACTAGCGGGAGGGAACGGCCAGTACTTC,CAWSVLAGGNGQYF
few,TRBV10-1,TRBJ2-7,-,13,TGCGCCAGCAGTGAGATGGCAATGGGCGAGCAGTACTTC,CASSEMAMGEQYF
-,TRBV18,TRBJ2-7,-,13,TGTGCCAGCTCACCACCTCAGGGTAACGAGCAGTACTTC,CASSPPQGNEQYF
-,TRBV6-1,TRBJ2-3,-,14,TGTGCCAGCAGTGAAGTAATACAGACAGATACGCAGTATTTT,CASSEVIQTDTQYF
-,TRBV7-9,TRBJ2-1,-,14,TGTGCCAGCAGCTTAGCGGGAGTTATTCTTGGGCAGTTCTTC,CASSLAGVILGQFF
-,TRBV7-9,TRBJ2-3,-,13,TGTGCCAGCAGCCCAAAGGGGGGAGATACGCAGTATTTT,CASSPKGGDTQYF
once,TRBV7-9,TRBJ2-1,-,16,TGTGCCAGCAGCACCAAAAACGGACACGGATACAATGAGCAGTTCTTC,CASSTKNGHGYNEQFF